What follows are 30 T cell receptor beta chains derived from one specimen sequenced in a study of beta chain features in type 1 diabetes. Expressed TCRB transcripts were sequenced, since all the RNA that had been isolated was reverse transcribed. Sequencing used immunoSEQ multiplex PCR; TCRdb keeps in-frame clones, though not all of them. This table has around 100,000 clones, 25% to 35% appearing once. For these receptors, no antigen is known. Study-wide results and limits: Moderately but significantly shorter TCRB CDR3s were found in Type 1 diabetes patients in all four CD4+ subsets.

What was sequenced was central memory CD4+ T cells from blood. Receptors originate from a woman in her late teens or twenties with type 1 diabetes.

This clone was seen only a few times. The rearrangement uses TRBV5-1 and TRBJ2-2; possibly TRBD2 for D (7 bases). CDR1 is SGHRS, CDR2 YFSETQ, per germline. The length of the CDR3 is 16 residues. The V end was cut by 6 bases, the J end by 1 base, with 16 bases between. CDR3: CASTPRGAENTGELFF. The CDR3, as DNA: TGCGCCAGCACCCCCCGGGGGGCCGAGAACACCGGGGAGCTGTTTTTT. The variable domain in full, completed from reference TRBV5-1 and TRBJ2-2, reads KAGVTQTPRYLIKTRGQQVTLSCSPISGHRSVSWYQQTPGQGLQFLFEYFSETQRNKGNFPGRFSGRQFSNSRSEMNVSTLELGDSALYLCASTPRGAENTGELFFGEGSRLTVL.

J is TRBJ2-7 and V is TRBV30; D may be TRBD2 (5 bases). The germline V gene encodes CDR1 GTSNPN and CDR2 SVGIG (reference sequence). The CDR3 is 13 residues long. The V end was cut by 4 bases, the J end by 2 bases, with 12 bases between. CDR3 in DNA: TGTGCCTGGAACCTAGCCTTAGCCTACGAGCAGTACTTC. Protein sequence: CAWNLALAYEQYF.

The rearrangement joins TRBV6-5 to TRBJ2-5, with 7 bases aligning to TRBD1. The J segment lost 1 base and the V segment lost 0 bases, leaving 2 bases of the junction unmatched. CDR1 and CDR2 from the germline V gene are MNHEY and SVGAGI. CDR3 length: 15 residues. The CDR3 spells CASSYSTGLQETQYF. CDR3 coding DNA: TGTGCCAGCAGTTACTCGACAGGGCTCCAAGAGACCCAGTACTTC.

The chain recombines TRBV10-3 with TRBJ1-1, with a tentative D call TRBD1 (5 bases). The germline gives CDR1 ENHRY, CDR2 SYGVKD. Trimming cost V 8 bases and J 4 bases, with 14 bases left between them. The CDR3 consists of 13 residues. CDR3 DNA: TGTGCCATCTGCCCCTCGGGGGGCACTGAAGCTTTCTTT. Its protein product is CAICPSGGTEAFF.

This clone was detected a few times. V and J are TRBV5-1 and TRBJ2-1, with 8 bases fitting TRBD1. Per the germline V gene, CDR1 is SGHRS and CDR2 is YFSETQ. V was clipped by 1 base and J by 6 bases; unmatched bases: 6. This CDR3 is built from 15 residues. CDR3 region: CASSLPRTGSNEQFF. The CDR3 region has the DNA TGCGCCAGCAGCTTGCCGCGGACAGGGAGCAATGAGCAGTTCTTC.

The J gene is TRBJ2-5, the V gene TRBV7-2; TRBD2 is a possible D gene (7 bases). CDR1 and CDR2 from the germline V gene are SGHTA and FQGNSA. With 0 bases removed from V and 5 bases from J, the gap between germline ends came to 22 bases. The CDR3 is 18 amino acids. The CDR3 sequence: CASSLAGGSGVIVETQYF. The CDR3 DNA reads TGTGCCAGCAGCTTAGCGGGGGGGTCAGGGGTAATAGTGGAGACCCAGTACTTC. Full variable domain (rest looked up from reference TRBV7-2 and TRBJ2-5): GAGVSQSPSNKVTEKGKDVELRCDPISGHTALYWYRQSLGQGLEFLIYFQGNSAPDKSGLPSDRFSAERTGGSVSTLTIQRTQQEDSAVYLCASSLAGGSGVIVETQYFGPGTRLLVL.

A few counts support this clone. J is TRBJ1-1 and V is TRBV21-1. TRBV21-1 represents a pseudogene. The CDR3 extends over 16 amino acids. CDR3: CASSTSFWGGNTEAFF. The CDR3 bases are TGTGCCAGCAGCACCTCGTTTTGGGGGGGAAACACTGAAGCTTTCTTT.

The rearrangement joins TRBV25-1 to TRBJ2-2; a possible D gene is TRBD2 (6 bases). This CDR3 has 14 residues. Germline V CDR1 and CDR2: MGHDK, SYGVNS. Trimming left V 4 bases short and J 6 bases short, with 12 bases between. CDR3: CASSVRGGSGELFF. CDR3 sequence (DNA): TGTGCCAGCAGTGTCAGAGGAGGGTCCGGGGAGCTGTTTTTT.

This sequence joins TRBV7-6 and TRBJ1-1, with 7 bases that match TRBD1. With 4 bases clipped from V and 4 bases from J, the junction kept 6 bases outside the gene matches. CDR3 size: 14 residues. Germline CDR1 reads SGHVS; CDR2 reads FNYEAQ. The CDR3 DNA follows: TGTGCCAGCAGCTCCGCCGGGACAGTCACTGAAGCTTTCTTT. It encodes CASSSAGTVTEAFF. Together with reference TRBV7-6 and TRBJ1-1, the CDR3 gives the full variable domain: GAGVSQSPRYKVTKRGQDVALRCDPISGHVSLYWYRQALGQGPEFLTYFNYEAQQDKSGLPNDRFSAERPEGSISTLTIQRTEQRDSAMYRCASSSAGTVTEAFFGQGTRLTVV.

Points on this clone: Other DNA sequences in this specimen translate into the identical CDR3. This chain uses TRBV19 with TRBJ1-1; the match to TRBD1 covers 8 bases. Germline CDR1 and CDR2: LNHDA and SQIVND (reference sequence). The CDR3 length is 13 residues. V lost 6 bases to trimming and J lost 5 bases; unmatched junction nucleotides: 5. CDR3 nucleotides: TGTGCCAGTAGCGGACAGGGAAGGACTGAAGCTTTCTTT. Protein product: CASSGQGRTEAFF.

The sample holds a few counts of this clone. The rearrangement links TRBV29-1 to TRBJ2-7; D possibly corresponds to TRBD2 (5 bases). CDR1 is SQVTM and CDR2 is ANQGSEA in the germline V gene. This CDR3 is 14 amino acids long. Trimming stripped 7 bases from V and 3 bases from J, with 19 bases between. DNA of the CDR3: TGCAGCGCCGAAACCGAGACTACCTACTACGAGCAGTACGTC. Its translation: CSAETETTYYEQYV.

The chain is built from TRBV19 and TRBJ1-5, with a possible D match to TRBD1 (5 bases). V was pared by 6 bases and J by 1 base, with 13 bases between. From germline, CDR1 is LNHDA and CDR2 SQIVND (reference sequence). This CDR3 is 15 amino acids long. The CDR3 DNA sequence: TGTGCCAGTAGGAGGAGTCAGGGCAGCAATCAGCCCCAGCATTTT. This codes for CASRRSQGSNQPQHF.

The rearrangement uses TRBV7-9 and TRBJ2-6; 7 bases agree with TRBD1. The CDR3 loop spans 18 amino acids. Germline trimming cut 2 bases from V and 0 bases from J; bases unmatched to any gene: 7. CDR1 SEHNR and CDR2 FQNEAQ come from the germline V gene (reference sequence). CDR3 in amino acids: CASSLLGGHNSGANVLTF. DNA of the CDR3: TGTGCCAGCAGCTTATTAGGGGGCCATAACTCTGGGGCCAACGTCCTGACTTTC.

This clone came up once. The J gene is TRBJ2-1, the V gene TRBV7-3; D is possibly TRBD1 (5 bases). V lost 5 bases and J lost 3, with 14 bases in between. Germline loops: CDR1 SGHTA, CDR2 FQGTGA. The length of the CDR3 is 15 residues. CDR3: CASSPRLGDYNEQFF. CDR3 sequence (DNA): TGTGCCAGCAGCCCCAGGCTAGGGGACTACAATGAGCAGTTCTTC.

This clone was counted only a few times. The chain employs TRBV30 and TRBJ1-5; perhaps TRBD1 as D (5 bases). The CDR3 spans 15 residues. Germline CDR1 reads GTSNPN; CDR2 reads SVGIG (reference sequence). V lost 2 bases and J 2 bases, leaving 13 bases between the germline ends. The CDR3 loop reads CAWSPGLLGNQPQHF. CDR3 DNA sequence: TGTGCCTGGAGTCCGGGACTTCTGGGCAATCAGCCCCAGCATTTT.

This chain connects TRBV7-2 to TRBJ2-2, with 10 bases fitting TRBD2. The V segment lost 5 bases and the J segment 8 bases; nucleotides outside the gene matches: 11. CDR3 length: 16 amino acids. CDR1 SGHTA and CDR2 FQGNSA come from the germline V gene. CDR3 sequence reads: CASSPTAGGAPGELFF. The CDR3 bases are TGTGCCAGCAGCCCAACAGCGGGAGGGGCACCGGGGGAGCTGTTTTTT.

This clone turned up a few times. The CDR3 sequence is CASSLATGGGYTF. The CDR3 DNA reads TGTGCCAGCAGCTTAGCGACGGGGGGGGGCTACACCTTC. This sequence joins TRBV7-2 and TRBJ1-2; D perhaps matches TRBD1 (5 bases). Deletions cut 0 bases from V and 8 bases from J, with 10 bases between. The CDR3 extends over 13 amino acids. CDR1 is SGHTA and CDR2 is FQGNSA in the germline V gene.

The chain combines TRBV6-5 with TRBJ2-2; D remains ambiguous. The germline gives CDR1 MNHEY, CDR2 SVGAGI. The CDR3 loop spans 15 amino acids. Trimming cost V 0 bases and J 1 base, with 6 bases left between them. The CDR3 is CASSYSLLNTGELFF. The CDR3 nucleotides are TGTGCCAGCAGTTACTCACTTCTGAACACCGGGGAGCTGTTTTTT.

The genes are TRBV2 and TRBJ2-2; D not certain. Trimming took 5 bases from V and 3 from J, leaving 10 bases between them. The germline V gene has CDR1 SNHLY and CDR2 FYNNEI. The CDR3 length is 14 residues. CDR3 sequence reads: CASSLGGYTGELFF. The DNA for the CDR3 is TGTGCCAGCAGTCTCGGCGGATACACCGGGGAGCTGTTTTTT.

V is TRBV25-1 and J is TRBJ2-7; TRBD1 is a possible D gene (5 bases). CDR3 length: 17 residues. Per germline, CDR1 MGHDK and CDR2 SYGVNS. Trimming left V 7 bases short and J 1 base short, with 23 bases between. The CDR3 DNA is TGTGCCAGCAACTTAAGGGGCTTCTCCCCTACATCCTACGAGCAGTACTTC. Protein: CASNLRGFSPTSYEQYF.

The chain has TRBV9 and TRBJ2-1; D possibly corresponds to TRBD2 (6 bases). V lost 4 bases to trimming and J lost 4 bases, with 15 bases between them. The V gene's germline CDR1 is SGDLS and CDR2 YYNGEE. The CDR3 is made up of 15 amino acids. The CDR3 spells CASSPPLGTYNEQFF. In DNA, the CDR3 is TGTGCCAGCAGCCCGCCCCTTGGGACTTACAATGAGCAGTTCTTC.

This chain connects TRBV5-4 to TRBJ2-7, with 7 bases lining up with TRBD2. CDR3 length: 14 residues. Germline V CDR1 and CDR2: SGHNT, YYREEE (reference sequence). V was pared by 1 base and J by 3 bases, with 4 bases of the junction left unmatched. CDR3 sequence reads: CASSLMGGDYEQYF. The CDR3 DNA reads TGTGCCAGCAGCTTGATGGGAGGGGACTACGAGCAGTACTTC. Variable domain in full (rest from reference TRBV5-4 and TRBJ2-7): ETGVTQSPTHLIKTRGQQVTLRCSSQSGHNTVSWYQQALGQGPQFIFQYYREEENGRGNFPPRFSGLQFPNYSSELNVNALELDDSALYLCASSLMGGDYEQYFGPGTRLTVT.

The chain joins TRBV9 to TRBJ1-1; D is possibly TRBD1 (5 bases). This CDR3 has 13 amino acids. V was clipped by 1 base and J by 1 base, with 5 bases between them. Germline V CDR1 and CDR2: SGDLS, YYNGEE. CDR3 DNA sequence: TGTGCCAGCAGCGTACAGGGGAACACTGAAGCTTTCTTT. This sequence encodes CASSVQGNTEAFF.

This chain joins TRBV5-1 and TRBJ2-1; 8 bases map to TRBD2. V gave up 4 bases and J gave up 5 bases; unmatched junction bases: 8. The CDR3 length is 15 residues. CDR1 is SGHRS, CDR2 YFSETQ, per germline. The CDR3 sequence is CASSPVGSGNNEQFF. CDR3 nucleotide sequence: TGCGCCAGCAGCCCGGTGGGTAGCGGGAACAATGAGCAGTTCTTC. Full variable domain (missing parts from reference TRBV5-1 and TRBJ2-1): KAGVTQTPRYLIKTRGQQVTLSCSPISGHRSVSWYQQTPGQGLQFLFEYFSETQRNKGNFPGRFSGRQFSNSRSEMNVSTLELGDSALYLCASSPVGSGNNEQFFGPGTRLTVL.

V and J are TRBV5-1 and TRBJ1-2, with D possibly TRBD1 on 6 matching bases. There are 16 residues in the CDR3. The germline V gene encodes CDR1 SGHRS and CDR2 YFSETQ. Deletions cut 0 bases from V and 2 bases from J, with 14 bases between. In DNA, the CDR3 is TGCGCCAGCAGCTTGGAAGTTCGGCAGGGGAACTATGGCTACACCTTC. Translated, it gives CASSLEVRQGNYGYTF.

This clone was found a few times. CDR3 region: CASSLTSGRAGTGELFF. As DNA, the CDR3 is TGTGCCAGCAGTTTGACTAGCGGGAGGGCCGGCACCGGGGAGCTGTTTTTT. The chain employs TRBV28 and TRBJ2-2; 14 bases agree with TRBD2. The CDR3 is 17 amino acids. CDR1 and CDR2 (germline): MDHEN, SYDVKM. Losses at the gene ends were 3 bases for V and 4 bases for J; bases not matched to a gene: 4.

The J gene is TRBJ2-1, the V gene TRBV27, with D perhaps TRBD2 (6 bases). Germline-derived CDR1 and CDR2 are MNHEY and SMNVEV (reference sequence). Trimming took off 6 bases at V and 7 bases at J, with 19 bases between the two ends. CDR3 length equals 15 residues. This chain's CDR3 is CASSRSGPRGNEQFF. CDR3 nucleotides: TGTGCCAGCAGCCGGAGCGGGCCCCGCGGGAATGAGCAGTTCTTC.

This rearrangement joins TRBV11-2 to TRBJ1-2; D remains ambiguous. V gave up 5 bases and J gave up 6 bases, with 13 bases separating them. This CDR3 has 13 amino acids. The germline V gene encodes CDR1 SGHAT and CDR2 FQNNGV. As DNA, the CDR3 is TGTGCCAGCAGCCCAAGGACGGGAGATGGCTACACCTTC. As protein: CASSPRTGDGYTF.

This rearrangement joins TRBV30 to TRBJ2-7, with a weak D call TRBD2 (6 bases). The CDR3 spans 14 residues. The V and J ends lost 4 bases and 2 bases respectively, with 15 bases between them. Germline V gives CDR1 GTSNPN, CDR2 SVGIG (reference sequence). DNA for the CDR3: TGTGCCTGGAAACCCCCCCTAGCGACCTACGAGCAGTACTTC. It yields the protein CAWKPPLATYEQYF.

This clone has more than one count but fewer than ten. The rearrangement joins TRBV18 to TRBJ2-2; 9 bases map to TRBD1. This CDR3 comprises 15 residues. The germline V gene has CDR1 KGHSH and CDR2 LQKENI. V shed 8 bases and J 2 bases; nucleotides not matched to a gene: 6. CDR3 protein: CASQKGQGNTGELFF. CDR3 bases: TGTGCCAGCCAGAAGGGACAGGGAAACACCGGGGAGCTGTTTTTT.